What follows describes a single T cell receptor (beta chain). A junction boundary mismatches the germline segment, possibly from a read error. These data originate in a study of OX40 agonist ivuxolimab in advanced cancers. In germline, CDR1 is MDHEN, CDR2 SYDVKM. The CDR3 contains 14 residues. Libraries were prepared by immunoSEQ multiplex PCR; TCRdb keeps only in-frame clonotypes and omits some of them. The sample has 70,000 or so clones, about 90% seen once; the top ten hold approximately 2.1%. Sequences were derived from CD4+ or CD8+ T cells sorted from blood, sampled in a trial of the OX40 agonist ivuxolimab. The sequence was obtained from an adult with an advanced solid tumor such as melanoma, head and neck, liver or kidney cancer. The rearrangement links TRBV28 to TRBJ2-7, with D tentatively TRBD2 (6 bases). The CDR3 protein is CASGFSGGSYEQYF. The CDR3 region has the DNA TGTGCCAGCGGTTTCTCCGGGGGCTCCTACGAGCAGTACTTC.